This T cell receptor (beta chain) was found in a study of blood T cells in healthy people across ages. A J-beta primer mix and a sample-barcoded 5' primer were used in a second PCR of about 7 to 12 cycles. TCRdb re-derived calls from the 5' RACE reads in MiXCR, one entry per CDR3 protein. The sample includes about 1.4 million distinct CDR3 sequences, roughly 64% of them seen just once. This clonotype showed up just a few times. This could be a read error, since a much larger clone is one nucleotide away. This TCR was sampled from a man between 18 and 29 years old in good health. Sequencing used blood.

This CDR3 is CSAPASSNVEQFF. The CDR3 coding sequence is TGCAGTGCTCCAGCTTCTAGCAACGTTGAGCAGTTCTTC. The chain carries TRBV20-1 and TRBJ2-1; TRBD2 is a possible D gene (5 bases). Trimming removed 5 bases at V and 9 bases at J, with 17 bases between. This CDR3 is built from 13 residues. Germline V gives CDR1 DFQATT, CDR2 SNEGSKA (reference sequence).